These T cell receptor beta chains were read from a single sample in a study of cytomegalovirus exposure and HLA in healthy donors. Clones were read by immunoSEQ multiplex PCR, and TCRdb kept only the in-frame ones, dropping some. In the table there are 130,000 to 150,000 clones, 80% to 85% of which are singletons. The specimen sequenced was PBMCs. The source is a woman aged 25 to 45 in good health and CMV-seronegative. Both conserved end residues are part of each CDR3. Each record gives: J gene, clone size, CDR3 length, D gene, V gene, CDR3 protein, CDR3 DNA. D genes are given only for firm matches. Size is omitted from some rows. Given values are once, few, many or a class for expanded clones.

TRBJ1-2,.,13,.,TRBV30,CAWSPVVSRGYTF,TGTGCCTGGAGCCCGGTGGTGAGTCGTGGCTACACCTTC
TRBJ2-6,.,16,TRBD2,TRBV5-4,CASSLGGSSGANVLTF,TGTGCCAGCAGCTTGGGCGGGAGCTCTGGGGCCAACGTCCTGACTTTC
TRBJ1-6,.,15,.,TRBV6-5,CASSYRTANNSPLHF,TGTGCCAGCAGTTACAGGACAGCAAATAATTCACCCCTCCACTTT
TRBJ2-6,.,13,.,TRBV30,CAWYRAGANVLTF,TGTGCCTGGTACAGGGCTGGGGCCAACGTCCTGACTTTC
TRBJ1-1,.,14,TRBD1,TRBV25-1,CASSRDRRNTEAFF,TGTGCCAGCAGTCGGGACAGGAGGAACACTGAAGCTTTCTTT
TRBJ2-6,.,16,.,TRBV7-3,CASSLWGPSGANVLTF,TGTGCCAGCAGCCTCTGGGGGCCTTCTGGGGCCAACGTCCTGACTTTC
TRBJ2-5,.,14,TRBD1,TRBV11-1,CASSPHPGQSTQYF,TGTGCCAGCAGTCCCCATCCGGGACAGTCCACCCAGTACTTC
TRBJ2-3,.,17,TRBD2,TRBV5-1,CASSLAISGGAGDTQYF,TGCGCCAGCAGCTTGGCCATTAGCGGGGGGGCGGGAGATACGCAGTATTTT
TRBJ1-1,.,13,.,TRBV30,CAWMGSGGTEAFF,TGTGCCTGGATGGGATCGGGGGGCACTGAAGCTTTCTTT
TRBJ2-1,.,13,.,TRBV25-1,CASIRPPDNEQFF,TGTGCCAGCATCAGGCCTCCGGACAATGAGCAGTTCTTC
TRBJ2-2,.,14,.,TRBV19,CASSTQANTGELFF,TGTGCCAGTAGTACCCAGGCGAACACCGGGGAGCTGTTTTTT
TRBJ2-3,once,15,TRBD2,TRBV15,CATSIPLAGRNTQYF,TGTGCCACCAGTATCCCACTAGCGGGGCGGAATACGCAGTATTTT
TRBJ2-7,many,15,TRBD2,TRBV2,CASREGTSVSYEQYF,TGTGCCAGCAGGGAGGGGACTAGCGTTTCCTACGAGCAGTACTTC
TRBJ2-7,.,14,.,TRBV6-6,CASSYSWQGNEQYF,TGTGCCAGCAGTTACTCGTGGCAGGGAAACGAGCAGTACTTC
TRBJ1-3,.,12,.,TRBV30,CAWTAGGNTIYF,TGTGCCTGGACGGCTGGCGGGAACACCATATATTTT
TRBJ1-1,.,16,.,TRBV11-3,CASSPTLTVQFAEAFF,TGTGCCAGCAGCCCTACCTTGACGGTACAGTTCGCTGAAGCTTTCTTT
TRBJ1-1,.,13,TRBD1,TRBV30,CASSGTGDTEAFF,TGTGCCTCCTCCGGGACAGGGGACACTGAAGCTTTCTTT
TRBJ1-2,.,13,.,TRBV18,CASSPEENYGYTF,TGTGCCAGCTCACCAGAGGAGAACTATGGCTACACCTTC
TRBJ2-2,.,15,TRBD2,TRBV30,CAWRVAGGDTGELFF,TGTGCCTGGAGAGTAGCGGGGGGAGATACCGGGGAGCTGTTTTTT
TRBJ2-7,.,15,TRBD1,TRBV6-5,CASSYSTGGSYEQYF,TGTGCCAGCAGTTACTCGACAGGGGGCTCCTACGAGCAGTACTTC
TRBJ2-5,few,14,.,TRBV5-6,CASSIGTLQETQYF,TGTGCCAGCAGCATCGGGACTCTCCAAGAGACCCAGTACTTC
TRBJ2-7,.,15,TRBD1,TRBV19,CASSEQGDGAYEQYF,TGTGCCAGTAGTGAACAGGGGGATGGAGCCTACGAGCAGTACTTC
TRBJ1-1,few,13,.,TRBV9,CASSVQGNTEAFF,TGTGCCAGCAGCGTCCAGGGGAACACTGAAGCTTTCTTT
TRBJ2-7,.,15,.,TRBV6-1,CASSPVGRGGYEQYF,TGTGCCAGCAGCCCTGTTGGTAGGGGCGGCTACGAGCAGTACTTC
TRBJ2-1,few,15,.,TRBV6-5,CASSYALGRVNEQFF,TGTGCCAGCAGTTACGCCCTGGGCAGGGTCAATGAGCAGTTCTTC
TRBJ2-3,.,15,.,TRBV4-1,CASSQDPAGADTQYF,TGCGCCAGCAGCCAAGATCCGGCAGGGGCAGATACGCAGTATTTT
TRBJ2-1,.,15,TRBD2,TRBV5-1,CASSGRAGGTREQFF,TGCGCCAGCAGCGGAAGGGCGGGGGGCACACGGGAGCAGTTCTTC
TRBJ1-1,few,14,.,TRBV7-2,CASSMLPGNTEAFF,TGTGCCAGCAGCATGCTCCCGGGAAACACTGAAGCTTTCTTT
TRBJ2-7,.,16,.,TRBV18,CASSPPRSGSTYEQYF,TGTGCCAGCTCACCACCGAGGAGCGGGTCTACCTACGAGCAGTACTTC
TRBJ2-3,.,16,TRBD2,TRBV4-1,CASSQDRTRSTDTQYF,TGCGCCAGCAGCCAAGATAGGACTAGAAGCACAGATACGCAGTATTTT
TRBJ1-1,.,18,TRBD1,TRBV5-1,CASSLGQGSTKMNTEAFF,TGCGCCAGCAGCTTGGGACAGGGGTCCACCAAAATGAACACTGAAGCTTTCTTT
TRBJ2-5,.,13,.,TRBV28,CASSLPVRETQYF,TGTGCCAGCAGCCTCCCCGTCCGGGAGACCCAGTACTTC
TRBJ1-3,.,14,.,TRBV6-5,CASSETVDGNTIYF,TGTGCCAGCAGTGAAACAGTTGACGGAAACACCATATATTTT
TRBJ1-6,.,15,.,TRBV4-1,CASSQAPTDNSPLHF,TGCGCCAGCAGCCAAGCCCCTACTGATAATTCACCCCTCCACTTT
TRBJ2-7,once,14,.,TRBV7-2,CASSLGRKTYEQYF,TGTGCCAGCAGCTTAGGGAGGAAAACCTACGAGCAGTACTTC
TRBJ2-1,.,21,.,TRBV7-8,CASSLEDRDLQPFSSYNEQFF,TGTGCCAGCAGCTTGGAAGACAGAGACCTACAACCCTTTAGCTCCTACAATGAGCAGTTCTTC
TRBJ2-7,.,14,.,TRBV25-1,CASSDRRATSEQYF,TGTGCCAGCAGTGACAGGCGGGCGACCAGCGAGCAGTACTTC
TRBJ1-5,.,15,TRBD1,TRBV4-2,CASSQDGQGKQPQHF,TGTGCCAGCAGCCAAGATGGACAGGGGAAACAGCCCCAGCATTTT
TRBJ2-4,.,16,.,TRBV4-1,CASSPVHTIAKNIQYF,TGCGCCAGCAGCCCCGTCCATACAATAGCCAAAAACATTCAGTACTTC
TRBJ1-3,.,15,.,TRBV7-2,CASSLRSGGGNTIYF,TGTGCCAGCAGCTTAAGGTCCGGGGGAGGAAACACCATATATTTT
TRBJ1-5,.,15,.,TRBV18,CASSPRGLSNQPQHF,TGTGCCAGCTCACCACGGGGCCTTAGCAATCAGCCCCAGCATTTT